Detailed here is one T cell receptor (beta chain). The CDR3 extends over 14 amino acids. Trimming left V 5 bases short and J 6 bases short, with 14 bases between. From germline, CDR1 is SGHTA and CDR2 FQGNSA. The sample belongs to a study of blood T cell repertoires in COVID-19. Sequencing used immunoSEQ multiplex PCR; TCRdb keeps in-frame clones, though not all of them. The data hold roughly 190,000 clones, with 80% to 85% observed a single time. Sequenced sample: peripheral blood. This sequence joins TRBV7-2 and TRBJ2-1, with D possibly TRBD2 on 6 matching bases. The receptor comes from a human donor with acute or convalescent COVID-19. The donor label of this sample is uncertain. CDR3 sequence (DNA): TGTGCCAGCAGCGAGCGGGCCTGGGGCAATGAGCAGTTCTTC. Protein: CASSERAWGNEQFF.